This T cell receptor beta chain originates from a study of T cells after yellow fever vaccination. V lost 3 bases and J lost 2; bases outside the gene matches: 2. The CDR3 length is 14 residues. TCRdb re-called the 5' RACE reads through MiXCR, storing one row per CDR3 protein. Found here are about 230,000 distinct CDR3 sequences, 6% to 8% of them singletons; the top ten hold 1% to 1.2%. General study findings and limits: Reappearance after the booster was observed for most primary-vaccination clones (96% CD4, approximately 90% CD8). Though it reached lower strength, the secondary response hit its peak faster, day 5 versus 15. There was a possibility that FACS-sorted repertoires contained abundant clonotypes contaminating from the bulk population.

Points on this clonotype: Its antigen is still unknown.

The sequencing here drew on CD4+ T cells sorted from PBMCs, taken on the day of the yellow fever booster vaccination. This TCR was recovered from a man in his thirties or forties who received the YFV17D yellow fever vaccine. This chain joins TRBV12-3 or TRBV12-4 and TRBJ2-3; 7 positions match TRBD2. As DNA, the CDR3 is TGTGCCAGCAGTTTTGGGGACTACACAGATACGCAGTATTTT. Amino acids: CASSFGDYTDTQYF.